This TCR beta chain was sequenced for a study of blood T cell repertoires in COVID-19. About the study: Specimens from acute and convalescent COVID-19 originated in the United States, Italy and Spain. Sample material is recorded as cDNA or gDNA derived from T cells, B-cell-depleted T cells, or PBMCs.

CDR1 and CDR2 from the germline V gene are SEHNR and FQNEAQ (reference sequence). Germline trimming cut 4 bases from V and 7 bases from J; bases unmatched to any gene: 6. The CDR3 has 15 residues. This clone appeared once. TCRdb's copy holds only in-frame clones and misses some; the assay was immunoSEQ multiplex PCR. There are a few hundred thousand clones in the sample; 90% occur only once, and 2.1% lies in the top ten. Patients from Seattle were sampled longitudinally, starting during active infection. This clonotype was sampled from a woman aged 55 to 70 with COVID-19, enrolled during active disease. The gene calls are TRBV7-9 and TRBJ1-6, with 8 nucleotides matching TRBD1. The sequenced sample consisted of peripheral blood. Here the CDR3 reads CASSYSGTGNSPLHF. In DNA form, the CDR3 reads TGTGCCAGCAGCTACTCCGGGACAGGCAATTCACCCCTCCACTTT.